This TCR beta chain is from a study of T-cell memory formation after mild COVID-19. With V trimmed by 4 bases and J by 9 bases, 10 bases remained unmatched. The CDR3 has 15 residues. TCRdb processed the 5' RACE reads anew with MiXCR; each CDR3 protein has one entry. The sample holds 280,000 or so distinct CDR3 sequences, 7% to 10% seen once. The sequencing input was PBMCs or a T cell subset sorted from them (not recorded which). The TCR was taken from a man between 18 and 35 years old who had mild COVID-19 (a few samples of this study predate the infection). Cell type and time point are not known. V and J are TRBV12-3 or TRBV12-4 and TRBJ2-3; 10 nucleotides line up with TRBD1. CDR3 in DNA: TGTGCCAGCAGTTCACCTGGGACAGGGGCGGACACGCAGTATTTT. It translates to CASSSPGTGADTQYF.